The 20 T cell receptor beta chains presented below share a single source sample, sequenced in a study of cytomegalovirus exposure and HLA in healthy donors. The PCR made use of 60 Vbeta and 13 Jbeta primers. Data came from immunoSEQ multiplex PCR; TCRdb stores just in-frame clones and leaves some out. This table holds approximately 190,000 clones, 65% to 85% found once. Source material: PBMCs. These receptors were taken from a woman in her twenties or thirties in good health and CMV-seropositive.

This chain joins TRBV2 and TRBJ1-5; the match to TRBD1 covers 8 bases. J was trimmed by 5 bases and V by 5 bases; bases with no gene match: 5. CDR3 size: 14 residues. CDR1 and CDR2 from the germline V gene are SNHLY and FYNNEI. The CDR3 DNA sequence: TGTGCCAGCAGTTCTAGGGACAGGTATCAGCCCCAGCATTTT. It encodes CASSSRDRYQPQHF.

The gene calls are TRBV19 and TRBJ1-5; TRBD1 agrees at 7 bases. The germline CDR1 and CDR2 sequences are LNHDA and SQIVND (reference sequence). CDR3 length: 14 residues. With V trimmed by 6 bases and J by 4 bases, 6 bases remained unmatched. As DNA, the CDR3 is TGTGCCAGTAGACTCAGGGGGTTAAATCAGCCCCAGCATTTT. It is translated as CASRLRGLNQPQHF.

The J gene is TRBJ2-7, the V gene TRBV11-2; TRBD2 aligns across 7 bases. The CDR3 is made up of 17 amino acids. Germline V CDR1 and CDR2: SGHAT, FQNNGV. V lost 0 bases, J lost 2 bases, and 10 bases stayed unmatched. The CDR3 sequence: CASSLDSGAESPYEQYF. In nucleotides, the CDR3 is TGTGCCAGCAGCTTAGACAGCGGGGCGGAATCCCCCTACGAGCAGTACTTC.

This clone was seen just once. The chain joins TRBV4-2 to TRBJ1-2, with TRBD1 as a possible D gene (6 bases). The germline CDR1 and CDR2 sequences are LGHNA and YNFKEQ. The CDR3 is 15 amino acids. Trimming took 2 bases from V and 4 from J, leaving 14 bases between them. CDR3 region: CASSQPTGRSYGYTF. The DNA for the CDR3 is TGTGCCAGCAGCCAACCCACAGGGCGCAGCTATGGCTACACCTTC.

This clone has just a few counts. The gene calls are TRBV19 and TRBJ1-2; perhaps TRBD1 as D (5 bases). Per the germline V gene, CDR1 is LNHDA and CDR2 is SQIVND (reference sequence). V was trimmed by 5 bases and J by 2 bases, leaving 12 bases between them. The CDR3 totals 14 residues. The CDR3 bases are TGTGCCAGTAGTGCGGGACGGCAAAACTATGGCTACACCTTC. This translates into CASSAGRQNYGYTF. Full variable domain (remainder filled in from reference TRBV19 and TRBJ1-2): DGGITQSPKYLFRKEGQNVTLSCEQNLNHDAMYWYRQDPGQGLRLIYYSQIVNDFQKGDIAEGYSVSREKKESFPLTVTSAQKNPTAFYLCASSAGRQNYGYTFGSGTRLTVV.

This chain uses TRBV21-1 with TRBJ2-7; the tabulated D call, TRBD1, remains unverified against the DNA. TRBV21-1 is designated a pseudogene. The CDR3 has 14 amino acids. The CDR3 here is CASLQGAETYEQYF. CDR3 in DNA: TGTGCCAGCCTGCAAGGGGCGGAGACCTACGAGCAGTACTTC.

This rearrangement joins TRBV6-5 to TRBJ1-5; no clear D. Trimming cost V 5 bases and J 0 bases, with 8 bases left between them. Germline CDR1 and CDR2: MNHEY and SVGAGI. The CDR3 is 14 amino acids. CDR3 region: CASSQRVSNQPQHF. CDR3 DNA sequence: TGTGCCAGCAGTCAAAGAGTTAGCAATCAGCCCCAGCATTTT.

The rearrangement joins TRBV6-4 to TRBJ1-5; tentatively, D is TRBD1 (5 bases). Trimming removed 2 bases at V and 3 bases at J, with 11 bases between. CDR1 and CDR2 from the germline V gene are MRHNA and SNTAGT. The CDR3 length is 15 residues. CDR3 bases: TGTGCCAGCAGTGACGAGAGACAGACCAATCAGCCCCAGCATTTT. Residues: CASSDERQTNQPQHF.

Concerning this clone: The junction and the germline gene differ at one end; a read error may be behind it. The CDR3 coding sequence is TGTGCCAGCAGCTCCTACGGGACAGTTATCTACGAGCAGTACTTC. This codes for CASSSYGTVIYEQYF. The chain employs TRBV5-1 and TRBJ2-7, with 7 positions matching TRBD1. Germline CDR1 is SGHRS and CDR2 is YFSETQ. CDR3 length: 15 amino acids.

The chain employs TRBV7-9 and TRBJ2-7; 7 nucleotides match TRBD2. CDR3 length equals 15 residues. J was trimmed by 4 bases and V by 2 bases; bases with no gene match: 8. Germline lookup yields CDR1 SEHNR and CDR2 FQNEAQ (reference sequence). The CDR3 nucleotides are TGTGCCAGCAGCTTACATGGGGGGGTAGGTTACGAGCAGTACTTC. Residues: CASSLHGGVGYEQYF.

The chain has TRBV2 and TRBJ1-1; D remains ambiguous. The length of the CDR3 is 12 residues. Germline-derived CDR1 and CDR2 are SNHLY and FYNNEI. V was shortened by 7 bases and J by 4 bases, with 10 bases between the two germline ends. Written as DNA, the CDR3 is TGTGCCAGCATGGTTTGGAGCACTGAAGCTTTCTTT. Translation gives CASMVWSTEAFF.

The chain uses TRBV19 and TRBJ2-7; no definite D call. Trimming left V 5 bases short and J 0 bases short, with 11 bases between. CDR3 length: 14 amino acids. The germline CDR1 and CDR2 sequences are LNHDA and SQIVND (reference sequence). The CDR3 DNA reads TGTGCCAGTAGTTTGGTTTCGGGCTCCTACGAGCAGTACTTC. Translating it yields CASSLVSGSYEQYF.

This clone appeared once. The V call is TRBV19, the J call TRBJ1-1, with a possible D match to TRBD1 (5 bases). In germline, CDR1 is LNHDA, CDR2 SQIVND (reference sequence). The length of the CDR3 is 15 residues. The ends were cut back, 5 bases at V and 0 bases at J, with 13 bases in the middle. The CDR3 bases are TGTGCCAGTAGTGCCCCCCGGGACTTGAACACTGAAGCTTTCTTT. Its protein is CASSAPRDLNTEAFF.

The rearrangement links TRBV19 to TRBJ1-1; D may be TRBD1 (5 bases). CDR1 and CDR2 from the germline V gene are LNHDA and SQIVND (reference sequence). The CDR3 loop spans 15 amino acids. Deletions cut 4 bases from V and 1 base from J, with 13 bases between. The CDR3 sequence is CASSTRGLRNTEAFF. CDR3 bases: TGTGCCAGTAGTACCCGGGGACTCAGGAACACTGAAGCTTTCTTT.

The CDR3 region is CASSEVGLLNEQFF. CDR3 bases: TGCGCCAGCAGTGAGGTTGGACTCCTCAATGAGCAGTTCTTC. V gene TRBV10-2 combines with J gene TRBJ2-1, with TRBD2 as a possible D gene (5 bases). The germline gives CDR1 WSHSY, CDR2 SAAADI. Trimming left V 2 bases short and J 6 bases short, with 11 bases between. CDR3 size: 14 residues.

V usage is TRBV10-2 and J usage is TRBJ2-1; 10 bases agree with TRBD2. The CDR3 sequence is 15 residues long. CDR1 and CDR2 (germline): WSHSY, SAAADI. J was trimmed by 7 bases and V by 4 bases; bases with no gene match: 7. The DNA for the CDR3 is TGCGCCAGCAGTGGGGGACTAGCGATGAGGAATGAGCAGTTCTTC. Its protein product is CASSGGLAMRNEQFF.

The rearrangement joins TRBV7-2 to TRBJ1-2; TRBD1 is a possible D gene (6 bases). V was cut by 5 bases and J by 6 bases, with 16 bases left in between. CDR3 length equals 14 residues. Germline CDR1 is SGHTA and CDR2 is FQGNSA. Here the CDR3 DNA reads TGTGCCAGCAGCCGGGCAGAGGGGGTCCATGGCTACACCTTC. This gives the protein CASSRAEGVHGYTF.

Here the CDR3 DNA reads TGTGCCAGCAGCTTAGTGGTTAGCGCCTCTGAGCAGTTCTTC. As protein: CASSLVVSASEQFF. The chain couples TRBV7-8 to TRBJ2-1; D is possibly TRBD2 (5 bases). Trimming removed 1 base from V and 9 bases from J, with 13 bases in between. The CDR3 covers 14 residues. Germline V gene data show CDR1 as SGHVS and CDR2 as FQNEAQ.

This rearrangement joins TRBV5-1 to TRBJ1-3; TRBD1 aligns across 7 bases. Germline CDR1 SGHRS, CDR2 YFSETQ. The CDR3 sequence is 16 residues long. V shed 4 bases, J shed 0 bases, and the junction held 7 bases outside the gene matches. The CDR3 DNA sequence: TGCGCCAGCAGCGCCGGACAGGTTAGCTCTGGAAACACCATATATTTT. Translating it yields CASSAGQVSSGNTIYF.

This chain joins TRBV7-9 and TRBJ2-1, with a possible D match to TRBD2 (5 bases). The CDR3 consists of 14 residues. Trimming shortened V by 2 bases and J by 10 bases, and 15 bases separated the two germline ends. CDR1 SEHNR and CDR2 FQNEAQ come from the germline V gene (reference sequence). The CDR3 nucleotides read TGTGCCAGCAGCTTAAATTACGTTCCGGGGGAGCAGTTCTTC. Its protein product is CASSLNYVPGEQFF.